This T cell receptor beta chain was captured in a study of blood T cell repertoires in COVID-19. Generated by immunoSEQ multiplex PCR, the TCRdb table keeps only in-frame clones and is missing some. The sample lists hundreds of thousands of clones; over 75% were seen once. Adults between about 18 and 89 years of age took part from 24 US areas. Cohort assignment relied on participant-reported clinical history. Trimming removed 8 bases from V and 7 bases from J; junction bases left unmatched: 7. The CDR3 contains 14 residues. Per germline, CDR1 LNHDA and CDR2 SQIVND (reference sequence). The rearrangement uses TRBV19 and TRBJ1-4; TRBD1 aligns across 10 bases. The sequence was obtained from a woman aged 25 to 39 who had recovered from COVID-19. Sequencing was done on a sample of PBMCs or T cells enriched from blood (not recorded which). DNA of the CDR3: TGTGCCAGTTCCTGGACAGGGGGTAGTGAAAAACTGTTTTTT. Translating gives CASSWTGGSEKLFF.